The clone carrying this T cell receptor (beta chain) was seen a handful of times. These data are taken from a study of blood T cell repertoires in COVID-19. As for the study in general: The analysed material was cDNA or gDNA that came from T cells, B-cell-depleted T cells, or PBMCs.

How the authors handled the data: Reference gene primers were amplified, and this amplification served to estimate nucleated cell counts. Assay used: immunoSEQ multiplex PCR; TCRdb lists only in-frame clones, some missing. The DNA was the basis for D and trimming; V, J and clone size are from that table. Here the sample spans roughly 100,000 clones, about 82% being singletons. The CDR3 length is 14 residues. V shed 5 bases, J shed 2 bases, and the junction held 3 bases outside the gene matches. Looked up from germline, CDR1 is SGHAT and CDR2 is FQNNGV. The gene calls are TRBV11-2 and TRBJ2-7, with 10 bases aligning to TRBD1. Specimen: peripheral blood. The TCR sequence derives from a human donor in a cohort sampled during active COVID-19. The CDR3 nucleotides are TGTGCCAGCAGCCCCGGGACAGGGGCCTACGAGCAGTACTTC. Amino acids: CASSPGTGAYEQYF.